The 23 T cell receptor beta chains in this list originate from one sample, sequenced in a study of OX40 agonist ivuxolimab in advanced cancers. Assay used: immunoSEQ multiplex PCR; TCRdb lists only in-frame clones, some missing. The table includes tens of thousands of clones, 85% to 95% detected once. The sample in question was CD4+ or CD8+ T cells sorted from blood, obtained in a trial of the OX40 agonist ivuxolimab. The origin of the receptors is an adult with an advanced solid tumor such as melanoma, head and neck, liver or kidney cancer.

The rearrangement links TRBV21-1 to TRBJ2-7; TRBD1, the D gene given by the table, was not confirmed from the DNA. TRBV21-1 is a documented pseudogene. This CDR3 is built from 14 residues. Written as DNA, the CDR3 is TGTGCCAGCAGCTCACCAGGGACAGTCGACGAGCAGTACTTC. Translated: CASSSPGTVDEQYF.

This clone has only one observation. V and J are TRBV19 and TRBJ2-7; 9 nucleotides align to TRBD1. This CDR3 spans 15 amino acids. J gave up 5 bases and V 3 bases, and 8 bases lay outside the gene matches. CDR1 is LNHDA and CDR2 is SQIVND in the germline V gene (reference sequence). CDR3 nucleotide sequence: TGTGCCAGTAGTATGGGGACAGGGACCCTCGACGAGCAGTACTTC. It is translated as CASSMGTGTLDEQYF.

As concerns this clone: This CDR3 is also generated by other DNA sequences in the sample. This chain links TRBV29-1 with TRBJ2-7; 8 nucleotides line up with TRBD1. The CDR3 totals 11 residues. The junction had 2 bases not matched to a gene; V was cut back by 3 bases and J by 7 bases. CDR1 is SQVTM, CDR2 ANQGSEA, per germline. CDR3 residues: CSVETGVEQYF. The CDR3 nucleotides are TGCAGCGTTGAGACAGGGGTGGAGCAGTACTTC.

The V gene is TRBV28, the J gene TRBJ2-1, with D perhaps matching TRBD2 (6 bases). The CDR3 loop spans 13 amino acids. V lost 6 bases, J lost 6 bases, and 12 bases lay in between. Germline V gene sequence: CDR1 MDHEN, CDR2 SYDVKM. The CDR3 nucleotides read TGTGCCAGCAGGCCGCCGGGAGTCAATGAGCAGTTCTTC. Protein: CASRPPGVNEQFF. Together with reference TRBV28 and TRBJ2-1, the CDR3 gives the full variable domain: DVKVTQSSRYLVKRTGEKVFLECVQDMDHENMFWYRQDPGLGLRLIYFSYDVKMKEKGDIPEGYSVSREKKERFSLILESASTNQTSMYLCASRPPGVNEQFFGPGTRLTVL.

The chain is built from TRBV27 and TRBJ1-5; 9 bases are a match to TRBD1. This CDR3 region has 16 residues. Germline V gene data show CDR1 as MNHEY and CDR2 as SMNVEV (reference sequence). Unmatched junction bases numbered 4, after V lost 0 bases and J lost 4 bases. CDR3 bases: TGTGCCAGCAGTTTATCGGGGGGACAGGGTAATCAGCCCCAGCATTTT. It is translated as CASSLSGGQGNQPQHF.

The chain combines TRBV6-6 with TRBJ1-1; D possibly corresponds to TRBD1 (5 bases). CDR1 and CDR2 from the germline V gene are MNHNY and SVGAGI (reference sequence). V was pared by 4 bases and J by 6 bases, with 12 bases between. There are 13 residues in the CDR3. CDR3 in amino acids: CASSLGGAPEAFF. The CDR3 DNA reads TGTGCCAGCAGTTTGGGTGGGGCACCTGAAGCTTTCTTT.

The chain joins TRBV6-1 to TRBJ2-1; a possible D gene is TRBD2 (5 bases). The V end was cut by 1 base, the J end by 6 bases, with 13 bases between. This CDR3 has 15 residues. Germline lookup yields CDR1 MNHNS and CDR2 SASEGT. Here the CDR3 reads CASSEGTGRPNEQFF. The DNA for the CDR3 is TGTGCCAGCAGTGAAGGGACGGGGAGACCCAATGAGCAGTTCTTC.

The V and J genes are TRBV7-2 and TRBJ2-3, with D possibly TRBD2 on 6 matching bases. There are 16 residues in the CDR3. Deletions cut 3 bases from V and 1 base from J, with 14 bases between. Germline CDR1 reads SGHTA; CDR2 reads FQGNSA. CDR3 loop: CASSLGLTGGTDTQYF. For the CDR3, the DNA is TGTGCCAGCAGCTTGGGACTGACTGGTGGCACAGATACGCAGTATTTT.

The sample holds one count of this clone. The chain has TRBV6-5 and TRBJ1-3; no definite D call. This CDR3 has 14 amino acids. The germline gives CDR1 MNHEY, CDR2 SVGAGI. Trimming shortened V by 5 bases and J by 0 bases, and 8 bases separated the two germline ends. CDR3 sequence (DNA): TGTGCCAGCAGTGGACTGAACTCTGGAAACACCATATATTTT. Protein: CASSGLNSGNTIYF.

This chain connects TRBV6-5 to TRBJ1-3; D is unresolved. Germline V gene data show CDR1 as MNHEY and CDR2 as SVGAGI. V dropped 2 bases and J dropped 2 bases, with 7 bases sitting between them. This CDR3 region has 14 residues. The DNA of the CDR3 is TGTGCCAGCAGTTACGAAGGGACTGGAAACACCATATATTTT. Translated: CASSYEGTGNTIYF.

The chain couples TRBV4-1 to TRBJ2-2; the D gene could be TRBD1 or TRBD2 (6 bases each). In germline, CDR1 is MGHRA, CDR2 YSYEKL. Trimming pared 0 bases from V and 0 bases from J, leaving 11 bases between. The CDR3 totals 17 residues. The CDR3 DNA is TGCGCCAGCAGCCAAGAGTACGGGGGCGCGAACACCGGGGAGCTGTTTTTT. This translates into CASSQEYGGANTGELFF.

This chain links TRBV27 with TRBJ2-5, with D unclear. Per germline, CDR1 MNHEY and CDR2 SMNVEV (reference sequence). The V end was cut by 3 bases, the J end by 0 bases, with 8 bases between. This CDR3 is built from 14 residues. The CDR3 sequence: CASSFLGNQETQYF. The DNA for the CDR3 is TGTGCCAGCAGTTTCCTGGGAAACCAAGAGACCCAGTACTTC.

This chain connects TRBV5-1 to TRBJ2-7; 8 nucleotides line up with TRBD1. V gave up 4 bases and J gave up 5 bases; unmatched junction bases: 8. The CDR3 is 14 amino acids. Germline CDR1 reads SGHRS; CDR2 reads YFSETQ. In DNA, the CDR3 is TGCGCCAGCAGCCTACGTTCACAGGGGGACGAGCAGTACTTC. This encodes CASSLRSQGDEQYF.

The chain joins TRBV27 to TRBJ2-2, with D unclear. V lost 4 bases and J lost 2, with 2 bases in between. This CDR3 has 12 residues. Germline CDR1 reads MNHEY; CDR2 reads SMNVEV (reference sequence). CDR3 DNA: TGTGCCAGCAGTTCTAACACCGGGGAGCTGTTTTTT. Amino acids: CASSSNTGELFF.

The rearrangement joins TRBV6-6 to TRBJ1-1; D remains unclear. The germline V gene has CDR1 MNHNY and CDR2 SVGAGI (reference sequence). The CDR3 extends over 14 amino acids. V was clipped by 5 bases and J by 1 base, with 11 bases between them. The CDR3 coding sequence is TGTGCCAGCAGTCTAGTTATCACGAACACTGAAGCTTTCTTT. Residues: CASSLVITNTEAFF.

In the case of this clone: At the DNA level, this CDR3 is encoded by other sequences in the same sample as well. V gene TRBV19 combines with J gene TRBJ1-1; D gene unclear. This CDR3 is 13 amino acids long. CDR1 LNHDA and CDR2 SQIVND come from the germline V gene (reference sequence). V was clipped by 3 bases and J by 2 bases, with 7 bases between them. CDR3: CASSIGGNTEAFF. In DNA, the CDR3 is TGTGCCAGTAGTATTGGAGGAAACACTGAAGCTTTCTTT. Together with reference TRBV19 and TRBJ1-1, the CDR3 gives the full variable domain: DGGITQSPKYLFRKEGQNVTLSCEQNLNHDAMYWYRQDPGQGLRLIYYSQIVNDFQKGDIAEGYSVSREKKESFPLTVTSAQKNPTAFYLCASSIGGNTEAFFGQGTRLTVV.

The chain has TRBV6-1 and TRBJ1-5, with D unresolved. CDR1 MNHNS and CDR2 SASEGT come from the germline V gene. CDR3 size: 12 residues. Trimming pared 4 bases from V and 14 bases from J, leaving 15 bases between. The CDR3, as DNA: TGTGCCAGCAGTGCGTCCCCTCGACCCGAGCATTTT. The encoded protein is CASSASPRPEHF.

The genes are TRBV5-6 and TRBJ1-1, with D hard to call. This CDR3 region has 17 residues. CDR1 is SGHDT and CDR2 is YYEEEE in the germline V gene. Trimming stripped 4 bases from V and 2 bases from J, with 21 bases between. The CDR3: CASSASPRMGLNTEAFF. The CDR3 DNA is TGTGCCAGCAGCGCAAGTCCCCGGATGGGGTTAAACACTGAAGCTTTCTTT.

The J gene is TRBJ2-3, the V gene TRBV19, with TRBD2 as a possible D gene (6 bases). This CDR3 is built from 17 residues. The V end was cut by 4 bases, the J end by 0 bases, with 17 bases between. Germline V gene lookup returns CDR1 LNHDA and CDR2 SQIVND (reference sequence). The CDR3: CASSTPARDWSTDTQYF. DNA for the CDR3: TGTGCCAGTAGTACACCGGCCCGGGACTGGAGCACAGATACGCAGTATTTT.

This chain uses TRBV5-1 with TRBJ2-5, with 8 bases lining up with TRBD1. The CDR3 consists of 16 residues. Germline assignment: CDR1 SGHRS and CDR2 YFSETQ. The J segment lost 1 base and the V segment lost 0 bases, leaving 5 bases of the junction unmatched. CDR3 bases: TGCGCCAGCAGCTTGGGGGACAGGAACTTCCAAGAGACCCAGTACTTC. Its protein is CASSLGDRNFQETQYF.

CDR3 amino acids: CASSLAGAGELFF. The CDR3 DNA reads as TGTGCCAGCAGCTTAGCCGGGGCCGGGGAGCTGTTTTTT. This chain connects TRBV7-9 to TRBJ2-2, with D perhaps TRBD2 (5 bases). V was clipped by 0 bases and J by 6 bases, with 5 bases between them. The CDR3 is 13 residues long. Per germline, CDR1 SEHNR and CDR2 FQNEAQ (reference sequence). Full variable domain (missing parts from reference TRBV7-9 and TRBJ2-2): DTGVSQNPRHKITKRGQNVTFRCDPISEHNRLYWYRQTLGQGPEFLTYFQNEAQLEKSRLLSDRFSAERPKGSFSTLEIQRTEQGDSAMYLCASSLAGAGELFFGEGSRLTVL.

The chain recombines TRBV7-3 with TRBJ2-3; TRBD2 is a possible D gene (5 bases). In germline, CDR1 is SGHTA, CDR2 FQGTGA. V lost 5 bases to trimming and J lost 4 bases, with 13 bases between them. The length of the CDR3 is 14 residues. The CDR3 coding sequence is TGTGCCAGCAGCCCCGGGGTGCTAGCAGATACGCAGTATTTT. Its translation is CASSPGVLADTQYF.

The chain carries TRBV5-1 and TRBJ1-1, with 7 bases aligning to TRBD1. The V and J ends lost 4 bases and 1 base, in that order; junction bases with no gene match: 10. CDR1 is SGHRS and CDR2 is YFSETQ in the germline V gene. This CDR3 has 16 residues. Here the CDR3 reads CASSQRQGRRNTEAFF. CDR3 sequence (DNA): TGCGCCAGCAGCCAAAGACAGGGAAGGAGGAACACTGAAGCTTTCTTT.